This T cell receptor beta chain was profiled in a study of STAT5B mutations in CD4+ large granular lymphocyte leukemia. The study, taken as a whole, reports: Without putative leukemic clones, patient CD4-sorted repertoires remained more clonal than healthy CD4+ repertoires. Without HLA matching, higher CD4+ than CD8+ T-LGLL clonality could reflect small sample size.

The CDR3 is 11 residues long. V was pared by 5 bases and J by 7 bases, with 9 bases between. Per germline, CDR1 SGHTA and CDR2 FQGNSA. As for this clone: Its antigen is as yet unknown.

TCRdb's table, derived via immunoSEQ multiplex PCR, lists solely in-frame clones and lacks some. The data contain around 30,000 clones, roughly four fifths of them singletons. This receptor was obtained from a human donor in good health. The chain combines TRBV7-2 with TRBJ2-7; D is uncertain. The specimen sequenced was CD4+ T cells from blood buffy coats. The CDR3 DNA sequence: TGTGCCAGCAGCCGCGACTTTGAGCAGTACTTC. Translation: CASSRDFEQYF.